The 27 T cell receptor beta chains below were found in one sample sequenced in a study of blood T cell repertoires in COVID-19. This table comes from immunoSEQ multiplex PCR, and its TCRdb copy is limited to in-frame clones, with some not included. In the table there are fewer than 90,000 clones, approximately 73% of which are singletons. The specimen was peripheral blood. All receptors derive from a man aged 60 to 69 with COVID-19, enrolled during active disease.

The sample holds a few counts of this clone. This chain connects TRBV18 to TRBJ1-5; D gene unclear. This CDR3 is 14 amino acids long. Trimming removed 3 bases from V and 3 bases from J, with 9 bases in between. Germline loops: CDR1 KGHSH, CDR2 LQKENI. The CDR3 DNA reads as TGTGCCAGCTCACCCTACCGGGACAATCAGCCCCAGCATTTT. It is translated as CASSPYRDNQPQHF.

This clone appeared a few times. This chain joins TRBV18 and TRBJ2-2, with D perhaps matching TRBD1 (6 bases). CDR1 KGHSH and CDR2 LQKENI come from the germline V gene. The CDR3 loop spans 17 amino acids. V shed 1 base and J shed 7 bases, with 19 bases lying between them. DNA of the CDR3: TGTGCCAGCTCACCACGAAGGGGGAGCGGTTCGGGCGGGGAGCTGTTTTTT. It specifies CASSPRRGSGSGGELFF.

V is TRBV2 and J is TRBJ1-2; 7 positions match TRBD1. In germline, CDR1 is SNHLY, CDR2 FYNNEI. Trimming took 7 bases from V and 6 from J; bases not matched to a gene: 5. The CDR3 runs 12 residues. The CDR3 is CASTPGQDGYTF. CDR3 bases: TGTGCCAGCACCCCCGGACAGGATGGCTACACCTTC.

The gene calls are TRBV5-1 and TRBJ2-1; 10 nucleotides agree with TRBD1. This CDR3 is 13 amino acids long. Looked up from germline, CDR1 is SGHRS and CDR2 is YFSETQ. Trimming cost V 3 bases and J 9 bases; bases outside gene matches: 3. CDR3 region: CASSSDRGGEQFF. The CDR3 region has the DNA TGCGCCAGCAGCTCGGACAGGGGGGGTGAGCAGTTCTTC.

This clone was picked up one time. This chain joins TRBV11-3 and TRBJ2-7, with D possibly TRBD1 on 6 matching bases. The CDR3 contains 14 residues. The V end lost 0 bases, the J end lost 3 bases, and 9 bases lay between the germline ends. Germline assignment: CDR1 SGHNT and CDR2 YENEEA. The CDR3 sequence is CASSLERGGYEQYF. The CDR3 bases are TGTGCCAGCAGCTTAGAGAGAGGGGGCTACGAGCAGTACTTC. The complete variable domain, with remaining parts taken from reference TRBV11-3 and TRBJ2-7, reads EAGVVQSPRYKIIEKKQPVAFWCNPISGHNTLYWYLQNLGQGPELLIRYENEEAVDDSQLPKDRFSAERLKGVDSTLKIQPAELGDSAVYLCASSLERGGYEQYFGPGTRLTVT.

The chain is built from TRBV28 and TRBJ1-2, with D uncertain. The V and J ends lost 2 bases and 0 bases respectively, with 7 bases between them. The V gene's germline CDR1 is MDHEN and CDR2 SYDVKM. CDR3 length: 14 amino acids. CDR3 in amino acids: CASSLGGANYGYTF. Here the CDR3 DNA reads TGTGCCAGCAGTTTAGGAGGAGCTAACTATGGCTACACCTTC.

This clone was counted once. CDR3 DNA sequence: TGTGCCAGCAGCGTCGGCCAGGGTAATGAAAAACTGTTTTTT. Translating it yields CASSVGQGNEKLFF. The gene calls are TRBV2 and TRBJ1-4; maybe TRBD1 (5 bases). V was clipped by 6 bases and J by 4 bases, with 12 bases between them. The CDR3 length is 14 residues. Germline V lookup: CDR1 SNHLY, CDR2 FYNNEI.

The chain couples TRBV4-1 to TRBJ1-6; D unresolved. Germline CDR1 MGHRA, CDR2 YSYEKL. V lost 1 base and J lost 6, with 10 bases in between. This CDR3 spans 15 amino acids. The DNA for the CDR3 is TGCGCCAGCAGCCAAGTTGCAGTCTCTAATTCACCCCTCCACTTT. Encoded protein: CASSQVAVSNSPLHF.

The chain employs TRBV5-1 and TRBJ1-3; possibly TRBD1 for D (5 bases). V lost 3 bases to trimming and J lost 0 bases, with 10 bases between them. The CDR3 covers 15 residues. Germline CDR1 reads SGHRS; CDR2 reads YFSETQ. The CDR3 nucleotides read TGCGCCAGCAGCTGGTCCCAGGGCTCTGGAAACACCATATATTTT. This gives the protein CASSWSQGSGNTIYF.

The chain uses TRBV5-4 and TRBJ1-1, with D hard to call. The CDR3 runs 14 residues. Germline CDR1 SGHNT, CDR2 YYREEE (reference sequence). Between the trimmed V and J ends, which lost 1 base and 1 base, there was a span of 8 bases. This chain's CDR3 is CASSLLGGNTEAFF. CDR3 nucleotide sequence: TGTGCCAGCAGCTTGTTGGGAGGGAACACTGAAGCTTTCTTT.

V gene TRBV11-3 combines with J gene TRBJ2-2; TRBD1 matches 9 bases. With 4 bases clipped from V and 5 bases from J, the junction kept 8 bases outside the gene matches. The CDR3 has 16 amino acids. The V gene's germline CDR1 is SGHNT and CDR2 YENEEA. The CDR3 protein is CASSSGQGSMTGELFF. The CDR3 bases are TGTGCCAGCAGCTCCGGACAGGGGAGTATGACCGGGGAGCTGTTTTTT.

The chain uses TRBV27 and TRBJ2-1; no firm D call. This CDR3 comprises 13 residues. Germline V gene sequence: CDR1 MNHEY, CDR2 SMNVEV (reference sequence). V lost 6 bases and J lost 7, with 13 bases in between. The DNA for the CDR3 is TGTGCCAGCAGAATCCCGGGTCGGAATGAGCAGTTCTTC. It is translated as CASRIPGRNEQFF.

The chain is built from TRBV15 and TRBJ2-7; D is perhaps TRBD2 (6 bases). The CDR3 is 18 amino acids. In germline, CDR1 is LNHNV, CDR2 YYDKDF (reference sequence). The germline V and J ends were trimmed by 3 bases and 2 bases, with 23 bases remaining between them. CDR3 in amino acids: CATSSPPTPGVRAYEQYF. In DNA form, the CDR3 reads TGTGCCACCAGCAGCCCGCCAACCCCGGGAGTAAGGGCCTACGAGCAGTACTTC.

The chain couples TRBV30 to TRBJ1-1; TRBD1 might be the D (6 bases). CDR1 is GTSNPN and CDR2 is SVGIG in the germline V gene (reference sequence). V was shortened by 1 base and J by 0 bases, with 6 bases between the two germline ends. The CDR3 runs to 13 residues. CDR3: CAWSGQVNTEAFF. The CDR3 region has the DNA TGTGCCTGGAGTGGACAGGTGAACACTGAAGCTTTCTTT.

The rearrangement joins TRBV3-1 (or the pseudogene TRBV3-2) to TRBJ1-5; 7 bases map to TRBD1. This CDR3 has 13 residues. Trimming took 4 bases from V and 5 from J; bases not matched to a gene: 2. Germline V gene sequence: CDR1 LGHDT, CDR2 YNNKEL (reference sequence). The CDR3 sequence: CASSPGGYQPQHF. CDR3 in DNA: TGTGCCAGCAGCCCAGGGGGGTATCAGCCCCAGCATTTT.

The chain links TRBV12-3 or TRBV12-4 to TRBJ1-2; D ambiguous. The V end was cut by 2 bases, the J end by 4 bases, with 8 bases between. The CDR3 length is 13 residues. Written as DNA, the CDR3 is TGTGCCAGCAGTTTATGGTTGGCCTATGGCTACACCTTC. Amino acids: CASSLWLAYGYTF.

This sequence joins TRBV5-1 and TRBJ2-1; 7 positions agree with TRBD1. The CDR3 is 14 residues long. Germline CDR1 and CDR2: SGHRS and YFSETQ. J gave up 7 bases and V 3 bases, and 7 bases lay outside the gene matches. The chain's CDR3 is CASSWKGAANEQFF. The DNA for the CDR3 is TGCGCCAGCAGCTGGAAGGGGGCAGCGAATGAGCAGTTCTTC.

Points on this clone: Other DNA sequences of this sample code for an identical CDR3. The chain carries TRBV28 and TRBJ2-3; no clear D gene. The CDR3 covers 13 residues. Germline V gene lookup returns CDR1 MDHEN and CDR2 SYDVKM. Trimming removed 2 bases at V and 6 bases at J, with 9 bases between. The CDR3: CASSLAGGDTQYF. CDR3 sequence (DNA): TGTGCCAGCAGTTTAGCAGGTGGGGATACGCAGTATTTT.

The chain recombines TRBV30 with TRBJ2-5, with 7 bases lining up with TRBD2. Unmatched junction bases numbered 2, after V lost 2 bases and J lost 2 bases. CDR3 length: 13 residues. CDR1 and CDR2 (germline): GTSNPN, SVGIG (reference sequence). The CDR3 reads CAWSREVQETQYF. The CDR3, as DNA: TGTGCCTGGAGTCGGGAGGTTCAAGAGACCCAGTACTTC. The whole variable domain, filled in from reference TRBV30 and TRBJ2-5, reads SQTIHQWPATLVQPVGSPLSLECTVEGTSNPNLYWYRQAAGRGLQLLFYSVGIGQISSEVPQNLSASRPQDRQFILSSKKLLLSDSGFYLCAWSREVQETQYFGPGTRLLVL.

The chain is built from TRBV28 and TRBJ1-5; unclear D gene. V lost 7 bases and J 1 base, leaving 17 bases between the germline ends. The germline V gene encodes CDR1 MDHEN and CDR2 SYDVKM. CDR3 length: 16 amino acids. CDR3 loop: CASTFWRVFSNQPQHF. DNA for the CDR3: TGTGCCAGCACCTTCTGGAGGGTTTTCAGCAATCAGCCCCAGCATTTT.

The V and J genes are TRBV5-5 and TRBJ2-3, with TRBD1 matching 8 bases. The CDR3 extends over 15 amino acids. V trimming: 0 bases; J trimming: 5 bases; junction bases outside the gene matches: 5. Germline values: CDR1 SGHKS, CDR2 YYEKEE (reference sequence). CDR3 nucleotides: TGTGCCAGCAGCTTGGGACAGGGGTTAGTAGATACGCAGTATTTT. Its protein product is CASSLGQGLVDTQYF.

This sequence joins TRBV6-1 and TRBJ2-7; D might be TRBD1 (6 bases). Per germline, CDR1 MNHNS and CDR2 SASEGT. V was shortened by 3 bases and J by 5 bases, with 20 bases between the two germline ends. CDR3 size: 16 residues. CDR3 region: CASSDGRPGVVHEQYF. The CDR3 coding sequence is TGTGCCAGCAGTGATGGTCGTCCAGGGGTAGTCCACGAGCAGTACTTC.

The rearrangement links TRBV28 to TRBJ2-2, with 8 bases lining up with TRBD1. The CDR3 is 16 amino acids. CDR1 is MDHEN and CDR2 is SYDVKM in the germline V gene. The V gene end was trimmed by 6 bases and the J gene end by 0 bases; junction bases not matched to a gene: 6. The CDR3 spells CASSETTGANTGELFF. The CDR3 nucleotides are TGTGCCAGCAGCGAGACGACAGGGGCGAACACCGGGGAGCTGTTTTTT.

The CDR3 loop is CSVRLAEETQYF. CDR3 DNA sequence: TGCAGCGTTAGACTAGCAGAAGAGACCCAGTACTTC. This chain connects TRBV29-1 to TRBJ2-5; TRBD2 aligns across 7 bases. The CDR3 has 12 residues. Germline values: CDR1 SQVTM, CDR2 ANQGSEA. V lost 5 bases and J lost 3; bases outside the gene matches: 3.

The rearrangement links TRBV7-9 to TRBJ2-1; no reliable D call. Trimming shortened V by 3 bases and J by 9 bases, and 6 bases separated the two germline ends. The CDR3 has 11 residues. The germline gives CDR1 SEHNR, CDR2 FQNEAQ (reference sequence). The CDR3 coding sequence is TGTGCCAGCAGCTTCCAATTTGAGCAGTTCTTC. As protein: CASSFQFEQFF. The whole variable domain, remainder taken from reference TRBV7-9 and TRBJ2-1, is DTGVSQNPRHKITKRGQNVTFRCDPISEHNRLYWYRQTLGQGPEFLTYFQNEAQLEKSRLLSDRFSAERPKGSFSTLEIQRTEQGDSAMYLCASSFQFEQFFGPGTRLTVL.

To note about this clone: The limits of the CDR3 on the DNA are not certain, so only TCRdb's listed CDR3 is given. This sequence joins TRBV28 and TRBJ1-1; TRBD1, the D gene given by the table, was not confirmed from the DNA. The germline V gene has CDR1 MDHEN and CDR2 SYDVKM. The CDR3 extends over 16 residues, inclusive of both ends. The CDR3 region is CASSSSSGGANTEAFF.

The CDR3 loop reads CATKTGQGAATDTQYF. As DNA, the CDR3 is TGTGCCACCAAGACCGGACAGGGGGCGGCCACAGATACGCAGTATTTT. The chain employs TRBV24-1 and TRBJ2-3; 11 bases agree with TRBD1. V lost 8 bases, J lost 2 bases, and 8 bases stayed unmatched. Per germline, CDR1 KGHDR and CDR2 SFDVKD. CDR3 length: 16 residues.